This TCR beta chain was recovered during a study of shared clonotypes between healthy human individuals. As to this clone: The target antigen is unknown.

Terminally differentiated effector memory CD45RA+ cells were excluded by CCR7 positive selection of CD45RO-negative cells. Data came from immunoSEQ multiplex PCR; TCRdb stores just in-frame clones and leaves some out. The repertoire holds hundreds of thousands of clones, with nearly 95% as singletons. V was shortened by 5 bases and J by 0 bases, with 13 bases between the two germline ends. Germline V gene lookup returns CDR1 SEHNR and CDR2 FQNEAQ (reference sequence). This CDR3 has 15 amino acids. Study findings and constraints: Sampling involved blood alone; tissue repertoires likely differ.

The receptor was derived from a man in his thirties or forties in good health. Sequencing used naive CD8+ T cells sorted from blood. This chain joins TRBV7-9 and TRBJ2-5; no firm D call. The CDR3: CASSPPRAHQETQYF. CDR3 nucleotide sequence: TGTGCCAGCAGCCCACCCCGGGCCCACCAAGAGACCCAGTACTTC.